This T cell receptor beta chain was sequenced for a study of molecular identifiers for immune sequencing clone quantification. Study-wide results and limits: Over 98% of effector molecules, but under 1% in naive cells, were held by clones with more than 20 RNA copies. Reports indicate spiked Jurkat TCR RNA from one cell could be found among about a million naive cells.

A remark on this clonotype: The antigen remains undetermined.

Sorting defined naive CD8 T cells as CD8+CD4-CCR7+CD45RA+. CDR3 length: 15 amino acids. Germline CDR1 reads MGHRA; CDR2 reads YSYEKL. Trimming removed 11 bases at V and 3 bases at J, with 23 bases between. TCRdb ran MiXCR on the PCR reads and lists one entry per CDR3 protein. The top ten hold around 1.6% of the sample, which has 12,000 or so distinct CDR3 sequences, 18% seen once. The clonotype comes from a human donor in good health. Some libraries in this study had Jurkat cell RNA spiked in. Input material: naive CD8+ T cells from blood, with Jurkat cell RNA spiked in. Subset meaning: FACS-sorted CD8+CD4-CCR7+CD45RA+ naive T cells. This sequence joins TRBV4-1 and TRBJ2-7, with a possible D match to TRBD1 (6 bases). The CDR3 here is CARRPRQARYYEQYF. The CDR3 DNA is TGCGCCCGCCGCCCACGACAGGCACGTTACTACGAGCAGTACTTC.